These 10 T cell receptor beta chains originate from one sample sequenced in a study of T cells in localized non-small cell lung cancer. Only in-frame clones appear in the TCRdb table, and some are missing; sequencing was by immunoSEQ multiplex PCR. The sample carries 1,300 to 1,500 clones, 20% to 30% recorded once. This material consisted of normal lung tissue next to the tumor, taken before any cancer treatment. These receptors all stem from a man aged 40 to 70 with stage II squamous cell lung carcinoma.

A few counts support this clone. The CDR3 here is CAWSVAGKGYGYTF. CDR3 coding DNA: TGTGCCTGGAGTGTAGCGGGGAAGGGGTATGGCTACACCTTC. The chain is built from TRBV30 and TRBJ1-2; D might be TRBD1 (5 bases). The V gene lost 0 bases and the J gene lost 5 bases, with 13 bases spanning the gap. Germline CDR1 GTSNPN, CDR2 SVGIG (reference sequence). The CDR3 length is 14 residues. Supplemented by reference TRBV30 and TRBJ1-2, the full variable domain reads SQTIHQWPATLVQPVGSPLSLECTVEGTSNPNLYWYRQAAGRGLQLLFYSVGIGQISSEVPQNLSASRPQDRQFILSSKKLLLSDSGFYLCAWSVAGKGYGYTFGSGTRLTVV.

CDR3 region: CSVETDLMNTEAFF. In DNA form, the CDR3 reads TGCAGCGTTGAAACAGATCTCATGAACACTGAAGCTTTCTTT. The V call is TRBV29-1, the J call TRBJ1-1; D not resolved. Germline CDR1 and CDR2: SQVTM and ANQGSEA. This CDR3 comprises 14 residues. With 2 bases removed from V and 0 bases from J, the gap between germline ends came to 10 bases.

By share, this clone ranks as medium-sized. V is TRBV11-3 and J is TRBJ2-3; weak D call: TRBD2 (6 bases). The germline gives CDR1 SGHNT, CDR2 YENEEA. This CDR3 is 17 amino acids long. V was trimmed by 3 bases and J by 3 bases, leaving 19 bases between them. The CDR3 region is CASSLPGVRQRTDTQYF. In DNA, the CDR3 is TGTGCCAGCAGCTTGCCGGGAGTGAGACAGCGAACAGATACGCAGTATTTT.

By share, this clone ranks as medium-sized. The chain has TRBV18 and TRBJ1-1, with D possibly TRBD1 on 5 matching bases. The CDR3 has 14 amino acids. Germline assignment: CDR1 KGHSH and CDR2 LQKENI. Trimming cost V 5 bases and J 3 bases, with 13 bases left between them. For the CDR3, the DNA is TGTGCCAGCTCATCTACCGACAGATACACTGAAGCTTTCTTT. Its translation: CASSSTDRYTEAFF.

The chain joins TRBV2 to TRBJ1-5, with D perhaps TRBD1 (5 bases). The germline V gene encodes CDR1 SNHLY and CDR2 FYNNEI. Trimming left V 8 bases short and J 0 bases short, with 11 bases between. The CDR3 covers 14 residues. CDR3 sequence (DNA): TGTGCCAGCTCGGGACCATATAGCAATCAGCCCCAGCATTTT. It yields the protein CASSGPYSNQPQHF.

The chain uses TRBV11-3 and TRBJ2-1, with TRBD2 matching over 11 bases. Trimming at V came to 4 bases and at J to 10 bases, leaving 12 bases not matched to a gene. The CDR3 spans 16 residues. Germline assignment: CDR1 SGHNT and CDR2 YENEEA. CDR3 in amino acids: CASSSKLAGALPEQFF. DNA for the CDR3: TGTGCCAGCAGCTCAAAACTAGCGGGGGCCCTCCCCGAGCAGTTCTTC.

The rearrangement uses TRBV1 and TRBJ2-2; TRBD2 is taken as the D call from the table, unchecked against the DNA. TRBV1 is an annotated pseudogene. This CDR3 is 13 amino acids long. CDR3 bases: TGCGCCAGCAGTCCCGGGGAGACCGGGGAGCTGTTTTTT. Translating it yields CASSPGETGELFF.

This clone is labeled as medium-sized. This sequence joins TRBV9 and TRBJ1-1; D gene uncertain. Germline V gene sequence: CDR1 SGDLS, CDR2 YYNGEE. V lost 0 bases and J 4 bases, leaving 16 bases between the germline ends. CDR3 length: 16 amino acids. The CDR3 protein is CASSVEVFLEGTEAFF. In DNA form, the CDR3 reads TGTGCCAGCAGCGTAGAGGTCTTCCTAGAAGGCACTGAAGCTTTCTTT.

V usage is TRBV6-8 and J usage is TRBJ1-5, with D unclear. This CDR3 is 15 amino acids long. CDR1 is MNHGY and CDR2 is SAAAGT in the germline V gene. Trimming pared 6 bases from V and 0 bases from J, leaving 12 bases between. CDR3 DNA sequence: TGTGCCAGCAGGCGAACACAAAATAGCAATCAGCCCCAGCATTTT. Translating gives CASRRTQNSNQPQHF.

This clone came up a few times. This chain connects TRBV12-5 to TRBJ2-1; D is possibly TRBD1 (5 bases). Germline assignment: CDR1 LGHNT and CDR2 FRNRAP. The CDR3 is made up of 12 amino acids. CDR3 coding DNA: TGTGCCAGCACCCCAGGGAAGCCAGAGCAGTTCTTC. It codes for CASTPGKPEQFF.